These T cell receptor beta chains were read from a single sample in a study of siplizumab effects on memory and regulatory T cells. Here immunoSEQ multiplex PCR was the method, and the copy in TCRdb shows in-frame clones only, minus some. The table includes 95,000 to 100,000 clones, 80% to 95% detected once. Sequencing was performed on non-Treg CD4+ T cells sorted from blood. The source of these receptors is a human donor in good health. The CDR3 runs from the conserved cysteine through the conserved F or W.

length,J,V,CDR3
14,TRBJ2-1,TRBV27,CASSKRAFGDEQFF
11,TRBJ2-4,TRBV30,CARAAGNIQYF
13,TRBJ1-2,TRBV5-6,CASSPDRDYGYTF
15,TRBJ2-3,TRBV5-6,CASSQTGGLTDTQYF
14,TRBJ1-2,TRBV30,CALEGQRVDLGYTF
14,TRBJ1-1,TRBV6-1,CASSGRLRDRDVFF
12,TRBJ1-1,TRBV7-9,CASSRGNTEAFF
15,TRBJ1-1,TRBV19,CASTNIHRGSTEAFF
16,TRBJ2-6,TRBV7-9,CAFQTGGSSGANVLTF
14,TRBJ2-1,TRBV10-2,CASSGIATYNEQFF
13,TRBJ2-1,TRBV30,CAWRRTSVNEQFF
13,TRBJ2-7,TRBV7-9,CASSLSTDYEQYF
13,TRBJ1-4,TRBV11-3,CASSRGDTEKLFF
16,TRBJ2-1,TRBV5-4,CASSLLTSGRSGEQFF
13,TRBJ2-2,TRBV11-2,CASSLVRTGELFF
12,TRBJ1-2,TRBV19,CASSPGGFGYTF
14,TRBJ2-1,TRBV7-2,CASSLYTLYNEQFF
16,TRBJ1-2,TRBV28,CASTRLIGLGNYGYTF
14,TRBJ2-3,TRBV4-2,CASSQKGVADTQYF
15,TRBJ1-5,TRBV19,CASSIVFKYDQPQHF
15,TRBJ1-4,TRBV9,CASSFGTGGNEKLFF
13,TRBJ2-3,TRBV29-1,CSVGPGGTDTQYF
15,TRBJ2-2,TRBV9,CASSAETSGRSQLFF
15,TRBJ2-3,TRBV21-1,CASSINRGWADTQYF
13,TRBJ2-5,TRBV14,CASSQHLQETQYF
15,TRBJ2-5,TRBV11-2,CASSFGLGTQETQYF
19,TRBJ2-1,TRBV4-2,CASSPLGRGSGRGDNEQFF
15,TRBJ1-4,TRBV5-1,CASSLEGRDNEKLFF